The 14 T cell receptor beta chains reported below all come from one sample, sequenced in a study of T cell responses to AZD1222 COVID-19 vaccine. Using immunoSEQ multiplex PCR, the repertoire was profiled, and TCRdb retains in-frame clones only, with some absent. The top ten hold under 4.5% of the sample, which has 100,000 to 150,000 clones, 88% seen once. The sample in question was peripheral blood, obtained on day 0 of AZD1222 vaccination. The receptors were sampled from an adult in good health.

J is TRBJ2-7 and V is TRBV6-6; D remains unclear. The CDR3 length is 15 residues. Germline loops: CDR1 MNHNY, CDR2 SVGAGI (reference sequence). Deletions cut 0 bases from V and 0 bases from J, with 9 bases between. Here the CDR3 DNA reads TGTGCCAGCAGTTACTCTACAGCGAGCTCCTACGAGCAGTACTTC. Encoded protein: CASSYSTASSYEQYF.

This clone has just one count. The V and J genes are TRBV5-1 and TRBJ1-3, with D unclear. The germline V gene encodes CDR1 SGHRS and CDR2 YFSETQ. The CDR3 sequence is 16 residues long. V lost 1 base, J lost 0 bases, and 11 bases lay in between. CDR3 region: CASSLTERSSGNTIYF. CDR3 DNA: TGCGCCAGCAGCTTGACCGAAAGGAGCTCTGGAAACACCATATATTTT. The variable domain in full, completed from reference TRBV5-1 and TRBJ1-3, reads KAGVTQTPRYLIKTRGQQVTLSCSPISGHRSVSWYQQTPGQGLQFLFEYFSETQRNKGNFPGRFSGRQFSNSRSEMNVSTLELGDSALYLCASSLTERSSGNTIYFGEGSWLTVV.

The rearrangement uses TRBV10-1 and TRBJ1-2, with 9 bases lining up with TRBD1. The V gene end was trimmed by 5 bases and the J gene end by 8 bases; junction bases not matched to a gene: 6. The CDR3 runs to 13 residues. Germline V CDR1 and CDR2: WNHNN, SYGVQD (reference sequence). CDR3: CASSPGTGYGYTF. The CDR3 nucleotides are TGCGCCAGCAGTCCCGGGACAGGGTACGGCTACACCTTC.

J is TRBJ1-2 and V is TRBV27, with TRBD1 as a possible D gene (6 bases). The CDR3 sequence is 13 residues long. Germline V gives CDR1 MNHEY, CDR2 SMNVEV (reference sequence). V lost 6 bases, J lost 8 bases, and 16 bases lay in between. CDR3 residues: CASSLRGGRGYTF. CDR3 in DNA: TGTGCCAGCAGCCTAAGGGGGGGTCGAGGCTACACCTTC.

The CDR3 DNA is TGCAGCGTTGAAGGAGCCCCAGGGGACCCTAACTATGGCTACACCTTC. This translates into CSVEGAPGDPNYGYTF. The chain has TRBV29-1 and TRBJ1-2; weak D call: TRBD1 (6 bases). Trimming took 1 base from V and 0 from J, leaving 15 bases between them. The CDR3 contains 16 residues. The V gene's germline CDR1 is SQVTM and CDR2 ANQGSEA.

The chain carries TRBV18 and TRBJ2-7; 7 nucleotides match TRBD1. The CDR3 length is 15 residues. Germline assignment: CDR1 KGHSH and CDR2 LQKENI. Trimming took 3 bases from V and 3 from J; bases not matched to a gene: 8. CDR3 in amino acids: CASSPFGTVGYEQYF. The CDR3 DNA reads TGTGCCAGCTCACCCTTCGGGACAGTGGGCTACGAGCAGTACTTC.

This clone was counted a single time. The chain is built from TRBV29-1 and TRBJ1-2; D is possibly TRBD1 (6 bases). CDR1 and CDR2 from the germline V gene are SQVTM and ANQGSEA. The CDR3 loop spans 14 amino acids. Trimming shortened V by 3 bases and J by 0 bases, and 11 bases separated the two germline ends. DNA of the CDR3: TGCAGCGTTGACAAGGGGGGAGCTAACTATGGCTACACCTTC. Translated, it gives CSVDKGGANYGYTF.

This chain joins TRBV9 and TRBJ1-2; the D is unclear. CDR3 length: 14 amino acids. CDR1 and CDR2 from the germline V gene are SGDLS and YYNGEE. Trimming took 0 bases from V and 4 from J, leaving 10 bases between them. The CDR3 DNA reads TGTGCCAGCAGCGTAGGCGCAGAGCCCTATGGCTACACCTTC. Translating gives CASSVGAEPYGYTF.

The chain combines TRBV27 with TRBJ2-1, with 9 bases lining up with TRBD2. The CDR3 has 16 amino acids. CDR1 is MNHEY and CDR2 is SMNVEV in the germline V gene (reference sequence). V lost 6 bases to trimming and J lost 5 bases; unmatched junction nucleotides: 11. In nucleotides, the CDR3 is TGTGCCAGCAGCCCTCGGGTGACTAGCGGTAACAATGAGCAGTTCTTC. Its translation: CASSPRVTSGNNEQFF.

The chain is built from TRBV28 and TRBJ1-5; 7 positions match TRBD1. This CDR3 comprises 15 residues. V was clipped by 2 bases and J by 1 base; unmatched bases: 2. Germline assignment: CDR1 MDHEN and CDR2 SYDVKM. The CDR3 here is CASSLADRSNQPQHF. The DNA of the CDR3 is TGTGCCAGCAGTTTAGCGGACAGGAGCAATCAGCCCCAGCATTTT.

This clone was seen just once. The chain uses TRBV6-2 or TRBV6-3 and TRBJ2-7; 9 bases line up with TRBD1. The CDR3 loop spans 15 amino acids. J lost 4 bases, V lost 2 bases, and 6 bases had no gene match. Germline V gene data show CDR1 as MNHEY and CDR2 as SVGEGT. CDR3 DNA: TGTGCCAGCAGTTACCCCGGACAGGGGTCGTACGAGCAGTACTTC. Protein sequence: CASSYPGQGSYEQYF.

The chain links TRBV27 to TRBJ1-2; maybe TRBD1 (5 bases). Germline V gene data show CDR1 as MNHEY and CDR2 as SMNVEV (reference sequence). V was cut by 3 bases and J by 5 bases, with 10 bases left in between. The CDR3 extends over 13 amino acids. The CDR3 loop reads CASSFGALYGYTF. DNA of the CDR3: TGTGCCAGCAGTTTCGGGGCGTTATATGGCTACACCTTC.

This clone was recorded once. The rearrangement links TRBV5-3 to TRBJ2-6, with 8 nucleotides matching TRBD1. TRBV5-3 is an ORF for which the function is uncertain. V gave up 4 bases and J gave up 0 bases; unmatched junction bases: 9. The CDR3 has 18 residues. CDR3 amino acids: CARSNRDRHHSGANVLTF. As DNA, the CDR3 is TGTGCCAGAAGCAACCGGGACAGGCACCACTCTGGGGCCAACGTCCTGACTTTC.

J is TRBJ2-1 and V is TRBV5-8; unclear D gene. The CDR3 has 11 amino acids. Germline V lookup: CDR1 SGHTS, CDR2 YDEGEE. V was clipped by 6 bases and J by 10 bases, with 11 bases between them. The CDR3 DNA sequence: TGTGCCAGCACCTCGAACAGAGAGCAGTTCTTC. Its protein product is CASTSNREQFF.